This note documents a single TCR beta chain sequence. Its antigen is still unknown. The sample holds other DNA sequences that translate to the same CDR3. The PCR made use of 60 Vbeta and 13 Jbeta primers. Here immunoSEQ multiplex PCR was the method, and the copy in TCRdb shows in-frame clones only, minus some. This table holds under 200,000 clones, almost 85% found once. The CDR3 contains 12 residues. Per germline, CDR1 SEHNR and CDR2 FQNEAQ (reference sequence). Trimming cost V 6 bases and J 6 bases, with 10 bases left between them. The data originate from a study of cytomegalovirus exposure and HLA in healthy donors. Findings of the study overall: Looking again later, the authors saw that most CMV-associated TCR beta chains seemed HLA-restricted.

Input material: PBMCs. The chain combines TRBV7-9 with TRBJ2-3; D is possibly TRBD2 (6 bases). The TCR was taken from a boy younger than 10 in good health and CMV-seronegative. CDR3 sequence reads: CASSSEGDTQYF. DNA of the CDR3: TGTGCCAGCAGTTCGGAGGGGGATACGCAGTATTTT. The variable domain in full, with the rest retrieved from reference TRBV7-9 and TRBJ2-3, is DTGVSQNPRHKITKRGQNVTFRCDPISEHNRLYWYRQTLGQGPEFLTYFQNEAQLEKSRLLSDRFSAERPKGSFSTLEIQRTEQGDSAMYLCASSSEGDTQYFGPGTRLTVL.